This paragraph reports one TCR beta chain. This entry comes from a study of shared clonotypes between healthy human individuals. Some clones are missing from TCRdb's copy, which holds only in-frame ones; the method was immunoSEQ multiplex PCR. The sample comprises 2,100,000 or so clones, nearly 97% of which are singletons, and more than 0.1% rests with the top ten. Germline assignment: CDR1 SGHVS and CDR2 FNYEAQ. V was trimmed by 0 bases and J by 4 bases, leaving 6 bases between them. This CDR3 comprises 13 residues. V and J are TRBV7-6 and TRBJ1-2; D uncertain. Sequenced material: naive CD4+ T cells sorted from blood. This sample's subset: CD45RA+ positively selected. The sequence came from a man aged 18-30 years in good health. This chain's CDR3 is CASSLAVSYGYTF. In DNA form, the CDR3 reads TGTGCCAGCAGCTTAGCGGTGAGCTATGGCTACACCTTC.